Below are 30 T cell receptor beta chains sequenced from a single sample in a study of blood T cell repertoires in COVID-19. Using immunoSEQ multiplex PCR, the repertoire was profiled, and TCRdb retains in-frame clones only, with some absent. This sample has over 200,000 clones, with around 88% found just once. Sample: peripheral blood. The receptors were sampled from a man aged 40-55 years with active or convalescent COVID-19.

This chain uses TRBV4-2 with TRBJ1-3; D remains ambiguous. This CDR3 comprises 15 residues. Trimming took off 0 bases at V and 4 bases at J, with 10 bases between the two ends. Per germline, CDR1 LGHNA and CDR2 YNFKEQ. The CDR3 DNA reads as TGTGCCAGCAGCCAAGAAGAGGCCAGAGGAAACACCATATATTTT. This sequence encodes CASSQEEARGNTIYF.

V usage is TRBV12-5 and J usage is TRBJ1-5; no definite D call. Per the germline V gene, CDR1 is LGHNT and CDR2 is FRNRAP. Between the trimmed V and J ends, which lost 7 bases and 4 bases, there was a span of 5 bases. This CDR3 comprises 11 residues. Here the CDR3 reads CASALNQPQHF. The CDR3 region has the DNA TGTGCTAGTGCCCTGAATCAGCCCCAGCATTTT.

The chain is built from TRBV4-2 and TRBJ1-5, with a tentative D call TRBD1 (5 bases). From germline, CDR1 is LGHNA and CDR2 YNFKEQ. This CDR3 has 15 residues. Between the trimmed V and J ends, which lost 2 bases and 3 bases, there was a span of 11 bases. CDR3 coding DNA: TGTGCCAGCAGCCAAATGGGAGGACACAATCAGCCCCAGCATTTT. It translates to CASSQMGGHNQPQHF.

The CDR3 loop is CASTGGQGQPYEQYF. The CDR3 DNA follows: TGTGCCAGCACCGGAGGACAGGGCCAACCCTACGAGCAGTACTTC. The rearrangement links TRBV6-5 to TRBJ2-7, with TRBD1 identical over 8 bases. Unmatched junction bases numbered 10, after V lost 7 bases and J lost 2 bases. Germline V lookup: CDR1 MNHEY, CDR2 SVGAGI. The CDR3 is 15 amino acids.

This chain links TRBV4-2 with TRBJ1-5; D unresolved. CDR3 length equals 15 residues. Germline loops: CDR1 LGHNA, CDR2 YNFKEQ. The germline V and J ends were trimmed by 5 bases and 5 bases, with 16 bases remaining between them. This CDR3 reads CASSSGASGDQPQHF. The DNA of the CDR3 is TGTGCCAGCAGCTCAGGAGCCTCCGGGGATCAGCCCCAGCATTTT.

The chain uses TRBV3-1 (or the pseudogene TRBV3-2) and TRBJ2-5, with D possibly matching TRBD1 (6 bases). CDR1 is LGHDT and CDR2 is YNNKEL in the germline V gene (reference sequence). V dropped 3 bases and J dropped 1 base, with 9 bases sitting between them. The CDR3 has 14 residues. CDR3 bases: TGTGCCAGCAGCCACGGACAGTCCCAAGAGACCCAGTACTTC. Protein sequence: CASSHGQSQETQYF.

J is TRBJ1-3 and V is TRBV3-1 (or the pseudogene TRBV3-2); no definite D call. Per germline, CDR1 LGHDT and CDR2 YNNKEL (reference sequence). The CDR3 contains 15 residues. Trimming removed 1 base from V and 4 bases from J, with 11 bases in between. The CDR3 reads CASSQGGEGGNTIYF. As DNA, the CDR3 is TGTGCCAGCAGCCAAGGGGGAGAAGGCGGAAACACCATATATTTT.

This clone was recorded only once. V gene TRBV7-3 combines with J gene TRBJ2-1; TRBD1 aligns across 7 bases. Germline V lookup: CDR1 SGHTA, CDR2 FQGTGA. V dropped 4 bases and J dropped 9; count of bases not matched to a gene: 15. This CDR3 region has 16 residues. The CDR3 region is CASSSWGTAAHGEQFF. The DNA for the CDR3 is TGTGCCAGCAGCTCCTGGGGGACAGCCGCCCACGGTGAGCAGTTCTTC.

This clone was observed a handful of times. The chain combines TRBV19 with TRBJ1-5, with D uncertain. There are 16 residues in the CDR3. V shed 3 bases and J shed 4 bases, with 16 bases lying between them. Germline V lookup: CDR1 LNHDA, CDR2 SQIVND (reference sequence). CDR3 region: CASSMRLGRANQPQHF. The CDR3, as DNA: TGTGCCAGTAGTATGCGGCTCGGCAGAGCAAATCAGCCCCAGCATTTT.

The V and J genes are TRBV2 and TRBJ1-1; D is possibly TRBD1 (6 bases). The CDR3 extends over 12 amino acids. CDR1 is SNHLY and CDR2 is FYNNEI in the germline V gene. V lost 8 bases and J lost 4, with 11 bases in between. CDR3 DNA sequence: TGTGCCAGCTACAGGGAGGGCACTGAAGCTTTCTTT. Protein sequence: CASYREGTEAFF.

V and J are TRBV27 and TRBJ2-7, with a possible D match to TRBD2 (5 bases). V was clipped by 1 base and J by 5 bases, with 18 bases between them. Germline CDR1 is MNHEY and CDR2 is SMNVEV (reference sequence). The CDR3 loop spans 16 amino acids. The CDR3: CASSLWPPRGVNEQYF. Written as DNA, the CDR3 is TGTGCCAGCAGTTTATGGCCCCCTCGGGGTGTTAACGAGCAGTACTTC.

The CDR3 loop is CASSLNQGGDTIYF. CDR3 DNA sequence: TGTGCCAGCAGCTTAAATCAGGGGGGAGACACCATATATTTT. The chain combines TRBV7-2 with TRBJ1-3; 7 positions agree with TRBD1. Losses at the gene ends were 2 bases for V and 8 bases for J; bases not matched to a gene: 6. The V gene's germline CDR1 is SGHTA and CDR2 FQGNSA. The CDR3 extends over 14 amino acids.

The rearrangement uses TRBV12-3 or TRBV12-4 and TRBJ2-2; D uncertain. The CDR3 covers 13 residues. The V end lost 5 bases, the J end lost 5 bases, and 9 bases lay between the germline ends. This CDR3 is CASSPRLTGELFF. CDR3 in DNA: TGTGCCAGCAGTCCACGACTTACCGGGGAGCTGTTTTTT.

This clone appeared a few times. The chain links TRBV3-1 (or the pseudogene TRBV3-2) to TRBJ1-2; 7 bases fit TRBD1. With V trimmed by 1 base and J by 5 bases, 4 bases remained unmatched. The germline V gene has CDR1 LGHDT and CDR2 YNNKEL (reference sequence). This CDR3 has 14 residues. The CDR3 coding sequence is TGTGCCAGCAGCCAAGGACAGGGCCTTTATGGCTACACCTTC. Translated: CASSQGQGLYGYTF.

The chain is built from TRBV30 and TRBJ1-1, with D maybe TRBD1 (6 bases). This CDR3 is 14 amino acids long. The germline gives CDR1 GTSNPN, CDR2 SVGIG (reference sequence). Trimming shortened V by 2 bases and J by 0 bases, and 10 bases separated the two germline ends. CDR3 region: CAWSHGTLNTEAFF. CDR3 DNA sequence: TGTGCCTGGAGTCATGGGACATTGAACACTGAAGCTTTCTTT.

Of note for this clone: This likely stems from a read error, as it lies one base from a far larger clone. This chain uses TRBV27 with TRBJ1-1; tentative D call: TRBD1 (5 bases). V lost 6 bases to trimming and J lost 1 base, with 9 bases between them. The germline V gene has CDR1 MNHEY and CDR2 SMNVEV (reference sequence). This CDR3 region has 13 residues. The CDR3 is CASSSQGNTEAFF. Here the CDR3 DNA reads TGTGCCAGCAGCTCGCAGGGGAACACTGAAGCTTTCTTT.

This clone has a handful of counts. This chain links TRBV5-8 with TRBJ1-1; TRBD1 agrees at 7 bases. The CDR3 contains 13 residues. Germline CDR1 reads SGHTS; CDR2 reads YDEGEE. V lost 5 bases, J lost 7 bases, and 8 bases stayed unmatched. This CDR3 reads CASSRGQAREAFF. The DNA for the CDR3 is TGTGCCAGCAGTCGAGGACAGGCCCGTGAAGCTTTCTTT.

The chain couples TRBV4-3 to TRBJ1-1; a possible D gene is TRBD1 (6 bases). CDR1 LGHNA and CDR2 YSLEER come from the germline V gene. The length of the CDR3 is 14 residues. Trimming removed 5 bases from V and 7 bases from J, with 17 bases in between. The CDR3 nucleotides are TGCGCCAGCAGCATTGCGACAGGCGCTATTGAAGCTTTCTTT. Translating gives CASSIATGAIEAFF.

CDR3 DNA sequence: TGTGCCAGTAGTATTTTGCTCCCCGGGGGAACCGGGGAGCTGTTTTTT. Translated, it gives CASSILLPGGTGELFF. This rearrangement joins TRBV19 to TRBJ2-2, with D tentatively TRBD2 (6 bases). The germline V gene has CDR1 LNHDA and CDR2 SQIVND (reference sequence). The CDR3 runs to 16 residues. Between the trimmed V and J ends, which lost 3 bases and 5 bases, there was a span of 16 bases.

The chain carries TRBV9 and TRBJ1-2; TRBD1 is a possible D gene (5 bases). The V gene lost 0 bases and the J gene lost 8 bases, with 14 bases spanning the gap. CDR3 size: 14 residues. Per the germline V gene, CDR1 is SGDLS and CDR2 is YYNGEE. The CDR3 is CASSVAKRGRGYTF. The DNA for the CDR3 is TGTGCCAGCAGCGTAGCGAAGCGGGGGAGAGGCTACACCTTC.

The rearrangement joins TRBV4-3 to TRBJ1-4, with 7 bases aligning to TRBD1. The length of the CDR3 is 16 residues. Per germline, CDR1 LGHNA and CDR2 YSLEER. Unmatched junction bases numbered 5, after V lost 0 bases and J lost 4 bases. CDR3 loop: CASSQDTGQLNEKLFF. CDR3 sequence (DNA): TGCGCCAGCAGCCAAGACACGGGACAGCTTAATGAAAAACTGTTTTTT.

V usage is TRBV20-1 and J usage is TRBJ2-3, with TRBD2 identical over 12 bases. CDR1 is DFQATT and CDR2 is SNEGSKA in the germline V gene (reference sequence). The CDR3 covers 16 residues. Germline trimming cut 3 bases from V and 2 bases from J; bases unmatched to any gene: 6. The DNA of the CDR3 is TGCAGTGCTAGTCGGACTAGCGGGATGGTCACAGATACGCAGTATTTT. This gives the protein CSASRTSGMVTDTQYF.

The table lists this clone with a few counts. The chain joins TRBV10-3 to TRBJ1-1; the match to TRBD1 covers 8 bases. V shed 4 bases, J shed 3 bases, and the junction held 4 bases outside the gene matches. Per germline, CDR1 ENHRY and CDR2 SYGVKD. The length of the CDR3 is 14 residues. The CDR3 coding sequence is TGTGCCATCAGTGCCGGACAGGGTGACACTGAAGCTTTCTTT. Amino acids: CAISAGQGDTEAFF.

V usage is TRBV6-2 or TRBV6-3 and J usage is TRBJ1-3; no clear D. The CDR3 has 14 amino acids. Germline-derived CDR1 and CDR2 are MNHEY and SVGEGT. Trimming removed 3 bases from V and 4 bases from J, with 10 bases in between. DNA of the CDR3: TGTGCCAGCAGTTATGTGGGCTCCGGAAACACCATATATTTT. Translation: CASSYVGSGNTIYF.

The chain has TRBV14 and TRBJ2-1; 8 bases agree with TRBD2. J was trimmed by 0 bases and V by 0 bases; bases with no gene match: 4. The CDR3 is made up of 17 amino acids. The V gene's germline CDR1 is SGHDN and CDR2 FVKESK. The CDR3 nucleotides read TGTGCCAGCAGCCAAGATGTCGGGGGGGCCTCCTACAATGAGCAGTTCTTC. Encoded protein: CASSQDVGGASYNEQFF. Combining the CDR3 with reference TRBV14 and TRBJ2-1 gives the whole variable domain EAGVTQFPSHSVIEKGQTVTLRCDPISGHDNLYWYRRVMGKEIKFLLHFVKESKQDESGMPNNRFLAERTGGTYSTLKVQPAELEDSGVYFCASSQDVGGASYNEQFFGPGTRLTVL.

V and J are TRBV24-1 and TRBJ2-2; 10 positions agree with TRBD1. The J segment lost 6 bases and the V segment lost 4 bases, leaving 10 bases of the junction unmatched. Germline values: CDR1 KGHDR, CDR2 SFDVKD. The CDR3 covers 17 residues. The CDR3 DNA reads TGTGCCACCAGTGAGGCCGCCGGGACAGGGGCAGCCGGGGAGCTGTTTTTT. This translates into CATSEAAGTGAAGELFF.

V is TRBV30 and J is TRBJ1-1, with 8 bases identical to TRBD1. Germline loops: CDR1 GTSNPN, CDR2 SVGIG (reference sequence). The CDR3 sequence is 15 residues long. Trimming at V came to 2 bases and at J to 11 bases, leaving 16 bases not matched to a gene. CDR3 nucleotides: TGTGCCTGGAGTATCCGGGACAGGATCATCGGGGGGGCTTTCTTT. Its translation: CAWSIRDRIIGGAFF.

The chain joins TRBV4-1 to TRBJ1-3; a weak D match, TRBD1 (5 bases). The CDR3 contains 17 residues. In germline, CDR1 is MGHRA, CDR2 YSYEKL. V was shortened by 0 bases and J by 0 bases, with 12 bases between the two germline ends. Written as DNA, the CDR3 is TGCGCCAGCAGCCAAGAAGGGGTCAGCTACTCTGGAAACACCATATATTTT. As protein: CASSQEGVSYSGNTIYF.

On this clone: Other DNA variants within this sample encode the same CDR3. The CDR3 nucleotides are TGTGCCTGGAGTGTTAAGGGGAATCAGCCCCAGCATTTT. Amino acids: CAWSVKGNQPQHF. This sequence joins TRBV30 and TRBJ1-5, with D perhaps TRBD1 (5 bases). Germline V gives CDR1 GTSNPN, CDR2 SVGIG (reference sequence). V was pared by 0 bases and J by 4 bases, with 7 bases between. This CDR3 comprises 13 residues.

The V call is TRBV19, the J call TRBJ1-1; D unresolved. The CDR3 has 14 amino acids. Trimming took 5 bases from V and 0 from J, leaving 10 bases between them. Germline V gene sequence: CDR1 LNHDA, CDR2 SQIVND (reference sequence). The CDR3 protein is CASSPPGVNTEAFF. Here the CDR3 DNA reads TGTGCCAGTAGTCCCCCGGGAGTGAACACTGAAGCTTTCTTT.